The rows below give T cell receptor beta chains drawn from one sample of a study of blood T cell repertoires in COVID-19. Profiling relied on immunoSEQ multiplex PCR, and the TCRdb table lists in-frame clones only, not all of them. The profile covers around 60,000 clones, with roughly nine tenths appearing a single time and about 1.3% taken by the ten largest. Sequencing was done on a sample of peripheral blood. The receptors were sampled from a man between 60 and 75 years old with acute or convalescent COVID-19. The CDR3 runs from the conserved cysteine through the conserved F or W. Fields, in order: D gene, clone size, J gene, V gene, CDR3 protein, CDR3 DNA. A D gene is named only where the DNA matches it firmly. Clone size is given for some rows only: seen once, a few or many times, or a class if the clone is expanded.

D gene: TRBD1
clone size: NA
J gene: TRBJ2-7
V gene: TRBV6-1
CDR3 protein: CASSEAVAPTGKSYEQYF
CDR3 DNA: TGTGCCAGCAGTGAAGCCGTCGCCCCGACAGGGAAATCCTACGAGCAGTACTTC

D gene: TRBD1
clone size: NA
J gene: TRBJ1-1
V gene: TRBV6-6
CDR3 protein: CASSPTGESTEAFF
CDR3 DNA: TGTGCCAGCAGTCCCACAGGGGAATCAACTGAAGCTTTCTTT

D gene: NA
clone size: NA
J gene: TRBJ2-7
V gene: TRBV19
CDR3 protein: CASSSPGGTALYEQYF
CDR3 DNA: TGTGCCAGCAGTAGCCCAGGCGGGACAGCACTCTACGAGCAGTACTTC

D gene: TRBD1
clone size: NA
J gene: TRBJ1-4
V gene: TRBV9
CDR3 protein: CASSKTGERGEKLFF
CDR3 DNA: TGTGCCAGCAGCAAGACAGGGGAGAGGGGTGAAAAACTGTTTTTT

D gene: NA
clone size: once
J gene: TRBJ1-2
V gene: TRBV7-8
CDR3 protein: CASSLGTRGNYGYTF
CDR3 DNA: TGTGCCAGCAGCTTAGGGACAAGAGGCAACTATGGCTACACCTTC

D gene: TRBD2
clone size: NA
J gene: TRBJ2-5
V gene: TRBV19
CDR3 protein: CASRTSGVETQYF
CDR3 DNA: TGTGCCAGTAGGACTAGCGGCGTGGAGACCCAGTACTTC

D gene: NA
clone size: once
J gene: TRBJ1-5
V gene: TRBV2
CDR3 protein: CASSKEQFSNQPQHF
CDR3 DNA: TGTGCCAGCAGTAAGGAACAGTTTAGCAATCAGCCCCAGCATTTT

D gene: TRBD1
clone size: NA
J gene: TRBJ1-6
V gene: TRBV19
CDR3 protein: CASRYRGSSYNSPLHF
CDR3 DNA: TGTGCCAGTCGGTACAGGGGAAGCTCCTATAATTCACCCCTCCACTTT

D gene: TRBD1
clone size: NA
J gene: TRBJ1-4
V gene: TRBV13
CDR3 protein: CASSPGTGGGQLSEKLFF
CDR3 DNA: TGTGCCAGCAGCCCCGGGACAGGGGGCGGTCAATTAAGTGAAAAACTGTTTTTT

D gene: NA
clone size: NA
J gene: TRBJ1-3
V gene: TRBV6-5
CDR3 protein: CASARHPRSGNTIYF
CDR3 DNA: TGTGCCAGCGCCCGACACCCCCGCTCTGGAAACACCATATATTTT

D gene: NA
clone size: NA
J gene: TRBJ2-7
V gene: TRBV27
CDR3 protein: CASSSTDKHEQYF
CDR3 DNA: TGTGCCAGCAGTTCCACCGACAAGCACGAGCAGTACTTC

D gene: NA
clone size: NA
J gene: TRBJ2-5
V gene: TRBV10-2
CDR3 protein: CASSQGLKRREYF
CDR3 DNA: TGCGCCAGCAGCCAGGGACTGAAGAGAAGGGAGTACTTC

D gene: TRBD1
clone size: NA
J gene: TRBJ1-3
V gene: TRBV5-1
CDR3 protein: CASSSGQGQLGNTIYF
CDR3 DNA: TGCGCCAGCAGCTCTGGACAGGGGCAACTCGGAAACACCATATATTTT

D gene: NA
clone size: NA
J gene: TRBJ1-1
V gene: TRBV9
CDR3 protein: CASSERTVNTEAFF
CDR3 DNA: TGTGCCAGCAGCGAGCGGACGGTGAACACTGAAGCTTTCTTT

D gene: NA
clone size: NA
J gene: TRBJ1-1
V gene: TRBV5-1
CDR3 protein: CASSLAAGVRTEAFF
CDR3 DNA: TGCGCCAGCAGCTTGGCCGCGGGCGTGCGGACTGAAGCTTTCTTT

D gene: TRBD1
clone size: NA
J gene: TRBJ1-1
V gene: TRBV30
CDR3 protein: CAWSPQGITEAFF
CDR3 DNA: TGTGCCTGGAGTCCACAGGGGATCACTGAAGCTTTCTTT

D gene: NA
clone size: once
J gene: TRBJ1-3
V gene: TRBV30
CDR3 protein: CAWSAYIDRSGNTIYF
CDR3 DNA: TGTGCCTGGAGTGCCTACATTGACAGATCTGGAAACACCATATATTTT

D gene: NA
clone size: NA
J gene: TRBJ1-2
V gene: TRBV23-1
CDR3 protein: CASSQAGSNYGYTF
CDR3 DNA: TGCGCCAGCAGTCAGGCGGGGTCGAACTATGGCTACACCTTC

D gene: NA
clone size: NA
J gene: TRBJ2-2
V gene: TRBV5-5
CDR3 protein: CASSLLVFNTGELFF
CDR3 DNA: TGTGCCAGCAGCTTGCTTGTATTTAACACCGGGGAGCTGTTTTTT

D gene: NA
clone size: NA
J gene: TRBJ1-3
V gene: TRBV7-2
CDR3 protein: CASSLSDTIYF
CDR3 DNA: TGTGCCAGCAGCCTATCGGACACCATATATTTT

D gene: TRBD1
clone size: NA
J gene: TRBJ1-5
V gene: TRBV27
CDR3 protein: CARTSRDRVWDQPQHF
CDR3 DNA: TGTGCCAGAACCTCTAGGGACAGGGTGTGGGATCAGCCCCAGCATTTT

D gene: TRBD1
clone size: NA
J gene: TRBJ1-5
V gene: TRBV4-1
CDR3 protein: CASSPWTGLSQPQHF
CDR3 DNA: TGCGCCAGCAGCCCGTGGACAGGTCTAAGTCAGCCCCAGCATTTT

D gene: NA
clone size: NA
J gene: TRBJ1-3
V gene: TRBV11-2
CDR3 protein: CASSFSTGSGNTIYF
CDR3 DNA: TGTGCCAGCAGCTTCTCAACTGGCTCTGGAAACACCATATATTTT

D gene: NA
clone size: NA
J gene: TRBJ2-3
V gene: TRBV18
CDR3 protein: CASSPGQTTDTQYF
CDR3 DNA: TGTGCCAGCTCACCGGGACAAACCACAGATACGCAGTATTTT

D gene: TRBD2
clone size: NA
J gene: TRBJ2-2
V gene: TRBV7-7
CDR3 protein: CASSRTSTGELFF
CDR3 DNA: TGTGCCAGCAGCAGGACTAGTACCGGGGAGCTGTTTTTT

D gene: NA
clone size: NA
J gene: TRBJ1-4
V gene: TRBV6-5
CDR3 protein: CASRVTPTNEKLFF
CDR3 DNA: TGTGCCAGTCGCGTCACCCCAACTAATGAAAAACTGTTTTTT

D gene: TRBD2
clone size: NA
J gene: TRBJ2-2
V gene: TRBV18
CDR3 protein: CASRGESLAGSNTGELFF
CDR3 DNA: TGTGCCAGCCGCGGGGAAAGTCTAGCGGGGTCGAACACCGGGGAGCTGTTTTTT

D gene: NA
clone size: NA
J gene: TRBJ2-1
V gene: TRBV9
CDR3 protein: CASSTSVRAGNEQFF
CDR3 DNA: TGTGCCAGCAGCACCTCCGTGAGGGCGGGGAATGAGCAGTTCTTC

D gene: TRBD1
clone size: NA
J gene: TRBJ1-1
V gene: TRBV6-5
CDR3 protein: CASKDRVNTEAFF
CDR3 DNA: TGTGCCAGCAAAGACAGGGTGAACACTGAAGCTTTCTTT

D gene: TRBD1
clone size: NA
J gene: TRBJ2-2
V gene: TRBV5-1
CDR3 protein: CASSADRGVRGTGELFF
CDR3 DNA: TGCGCCAGCAGCGCCGACAGGGGGGTTAGAGGAACCGGGGAGCTGTTTTTT

D gene: TRBD1
clone size: NA
J gene: TRBJ2-7
V gene: TRBV5-1
CDR3 protein: CASSSTGTGPYEQYF
CDR3 DNA: TGCGCCAGCAGCTCGACCGGGACAGGCCCCTACGAGCAGTACTTC

D gene: NA
clone size: NA
J gene: TRBJ1-6
V gene: TRBV6-5
CDR3 protein: CASRGARGNNSPLHF
CDR3 DNA: TGTGCCAGCCGGGGAGCACGAGGGAATAATTCACCCCTCCACTTT

D gene: TRBD1
clone size: NA
J gene: TRBJ2-1
V gene: TRBV29-1
CDR3 protein: CSVAATGGQNEQFF
CDR3 DNA: TGCAGCGTCGCTGCGACAGGGGGCCAGAATGAGCAGTTCTTC

D gene: NA
clone size: NA
J gene: TRBJ1-6
V gene: TRBV19
CDR3 protein: CASKASVNSPLHF
CDR3 DNA: TGTGCCAGTAAAGCCAGCGTTAATTCACCCCTCCACTTT